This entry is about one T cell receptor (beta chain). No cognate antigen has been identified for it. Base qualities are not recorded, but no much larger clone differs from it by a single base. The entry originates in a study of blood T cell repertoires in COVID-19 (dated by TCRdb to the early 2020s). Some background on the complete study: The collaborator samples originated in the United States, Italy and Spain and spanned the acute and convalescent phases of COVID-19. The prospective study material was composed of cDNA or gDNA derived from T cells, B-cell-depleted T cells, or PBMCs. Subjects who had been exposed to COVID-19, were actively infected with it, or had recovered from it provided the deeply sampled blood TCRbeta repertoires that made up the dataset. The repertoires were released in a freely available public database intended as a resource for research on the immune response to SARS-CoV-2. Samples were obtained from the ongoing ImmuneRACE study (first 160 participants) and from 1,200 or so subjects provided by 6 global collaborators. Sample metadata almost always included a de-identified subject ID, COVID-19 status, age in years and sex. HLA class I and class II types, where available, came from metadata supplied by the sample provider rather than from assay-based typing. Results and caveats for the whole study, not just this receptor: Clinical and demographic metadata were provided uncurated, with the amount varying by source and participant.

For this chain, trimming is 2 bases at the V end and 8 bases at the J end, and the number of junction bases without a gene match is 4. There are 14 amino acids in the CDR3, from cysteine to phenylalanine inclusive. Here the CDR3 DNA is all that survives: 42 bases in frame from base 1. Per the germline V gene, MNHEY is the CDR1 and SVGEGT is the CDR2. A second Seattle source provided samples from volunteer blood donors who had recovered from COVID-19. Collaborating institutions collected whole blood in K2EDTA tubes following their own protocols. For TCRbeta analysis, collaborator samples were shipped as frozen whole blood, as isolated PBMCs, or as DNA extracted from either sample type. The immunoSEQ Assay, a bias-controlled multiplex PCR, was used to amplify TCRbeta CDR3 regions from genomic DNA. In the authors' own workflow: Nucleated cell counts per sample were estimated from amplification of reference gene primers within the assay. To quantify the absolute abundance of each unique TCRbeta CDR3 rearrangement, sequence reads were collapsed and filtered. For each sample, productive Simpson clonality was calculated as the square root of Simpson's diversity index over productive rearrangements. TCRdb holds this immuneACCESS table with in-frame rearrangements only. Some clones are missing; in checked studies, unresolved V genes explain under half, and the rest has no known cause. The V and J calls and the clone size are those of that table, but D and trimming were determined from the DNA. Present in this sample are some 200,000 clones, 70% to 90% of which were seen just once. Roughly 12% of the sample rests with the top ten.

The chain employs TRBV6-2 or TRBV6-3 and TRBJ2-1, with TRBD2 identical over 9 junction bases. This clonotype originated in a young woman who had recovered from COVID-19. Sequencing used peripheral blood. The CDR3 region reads CASSYLAGIDEQFF. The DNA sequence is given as TGTGCCAGCAGTTACCTAGCGGGAATCGATGAGCAGTTCTTC.